This is a list of T cell receptor beta chains from one sample in a study of T cell responses to AZD1222 COVID-19 vaccine. Repertoires were generated with immunoSEQ multiplex PCR, while TCRdb's copy carries only in-frame clones and drops some. This table holds about 130,000 clones, about 90% found once. The material was peripheral blood, obtained on day 0 of AZD1222 vaccination. The receptors were gathered from an adult in good health. The CDR3 runs from the conserved cysteine through the conserved F or W. D genes are given only for firm matches. Clone size is stated in some rows and not others, as once, few, many or a class when expanded.

TRBJ1-4,TRBD1,TRBV9,.,CASSSTGGGWGEKLFF,TGTGCCAGCAGCTCGACAGGGGGCGGCTGGGGGGAAAAACTGTTTTTT
TRBJ2-1,.,TRBV3-1/TRBV3-2,.,CASSSQARYNEQFF,TGTGCCAGCAGCAGTCAAGCGCGCTACAATGAGCAGTTCTTC
TRBJ1-2,.,TRBV3-1/TRBV3-2,.,CASSQERGIGGYTF,TGTGCCAGCAGCCAAGAAAGGGGGATAGGGGGCTACACCTTC
TRBJ2-5,.,TRBV6-5,.,CASSSHFYLAQYF,TGTGCCAGTTCGAGCCATTTTTACCTGGCCCAGTACTTC
TRBJ2-7,.,TRBV21-1,many,CASSKRGDESYEQYF,TGTGCCAGCAGCAAAAGAGGGGATGAGTCCTACGAGCAGTACTTC
TRBJ1-2,.,TRBV5-6,.,CASSLVRQDYGYTF,TGTGCCAGCAGCTTGGTGCGGCAGGACTATGGCTACACCTTC
TRBJ2-7,TRBD2,TRBV4-1,.,CASSLAGSYEQYF,TGCGCCAGCAGTCTAGCGGGCTCCTACGAGCAGTACTTC
TRBJ2-5,TRBD2,TRBV5-1,.,CASSSGLAGAETQYF,TGCGCCAGCAGCTCGGGACTAGCGGGGGCGGAGACCCAGTACTTC
TRBJ1-5,.,TRBV28,.,CASSLRGYQPQHF,TGTGCCAGCAGTTTACGGGGGTATCAGCCCCAGCATTTT
TRBJ2-7,TRBD1,TRBV15,.,CATSRDLPGQGTEQYF,TGTGCCACCAGCAGAGATCTACCGGGACAGGGGACCGAGCAGTACTTC
TRBJ1-2,TRBD1,TRBV5-4,.,CASSTGQGGGYTF,TGTGCCAGCAGCACGGGACAGGGGGGTGGCTACACCTTC
TRBJ2-5,TRBD2,TRBV3-1/TRBV3-2,.,CASSPPPSGGGETQYF,TGTGCCAGCAGCCCCCCCCCTAGCGGGGGAGGGGAGACCCAGTACTTC
TRBJ1-6,.,TRBV23-1,.,CASSHPRQVINSPLHF,TGCGCCAGCAGTCACCCTCGACAGGTCATTAATTCACCCCTCCACTTT
TRBJ2-5,TRBD2,TRBV3-1/TRBV3-2,.,CASSQRAGGSKTQYF,TGTGCCAGCAGCCAACGAGCGGGGGGGAGTAAGACCCAGTACTTC
TRBJ1-1,.,TRBV5-1,.,CASSLGAEGEAFF,TGCGCCAGCAGCTTGGGGGCAGAGGGTGAAGCTTTCTTT
TRBJ1-2,.,TRBV6-5,.,CASSYANRRGYTF,TGTGCCAGCAGTTATGCGAATAGGAGGGGCTACACCTTC
TRBJ2-2,TRBD1,TRBV5-1,.,CASSRDRVGAGELFF,TGCGCCAGCAGCCGCGACAGGGTTGGGGCCGGGGAGCTGTTTTTT
TRBJ2-5,.,TRBV6-2/TRBV6-3,once,CASSYPAVVGQETQYF,TGTGCCAGCAGTTATCCGGCTGTTGTGGGGCAAGAGACCCAGTACTTC
TRBJ2-5,.,TRBV5-1,.,CASSSNPNGVRSQETQYF,TGCGCCAGCAGCTCGAACCCTAACGGGGTGAGATCCCAAGAGACCCAGTACTTC
TRBJ2-3,.,TRBV7-9,.,CASSSIRDTDTQYF,TGTGCCAGCAGCTCCATCCGGGACACAGATACGCAGTATTTT
TRBJ1-2,.,TRBV3-1/TRBV3-2,.,CASSQIPQGPYGYTF,TGTGCCAGCAGCCAGATCCCACAGGGCCCCTATGGCTACACCTTC
TRBJ2-2,TRBD2,TRBV11-2,.,CASRAVGGTGELFF,TGTGCCAGCAGGGCGGTGGGGGGGACCGGGGAGCTGTTTTTT
TRBJ2-5,TRBD1,TRBV3-1/TRBV3-2,.,CASSQLTGVAGETQYF,TGTGCCAGCAGCCAGCTTACAGGGGTAGCAGGAGAGACCCAGTACTTC
TRBJ1-1,TRBD1,TRBV5-1,few,CASSKTGGADTEAFF,TGCGCCAGCAGCAAGACAGGGGGGGCGGACACTGAAGCTTTCTTT
TRBJ2-7,.,TRBV19,.,CASSRPGSYEQYF,TGTGCCAGTAGTAGACCGGGCTCCTACGAGCAGTACTTC
TRBJ2-4,TRBD1,TRBV4-3,.,CASSQRDRGLDIQYF,TGCGCCAGCAGCCAACGTGACAGGGGTTTGGACATTCAGTACTTC
TRBJ2-7,.,TRBV30,once,CAWSSYAGFNEQYF,TGTGCCTGGAGTTCGTACGCAGGGTTCAACGAGCAGTACTTC
TRBJ2-1,TRBD1,TRBV10-1,.,CASNRDRVEDEQFF,TGCGCCAGCAACCGGGACAGGGTCGAGGATGAGCAGTTCTTC
TRBJ1-5,TRBD1,TRBV7-2,.,CASSSTGGQGPQHF,TGTGCCAGCAGCTCAACCGGGGGACAGGGTCCCCAGCATTTT